A selection of T cell receptor beta chains follows, all from one sample in a study of T cells in Graves' hyperthyroidism and ophthalmopathy. Each CDR3 protein is one row after TCRdb ran MiXCR on the multiplex PCR reads. The table includes about 280,000 distinct CDR3 sequences, approximately 26% detected once. The sequenced sample was blood. These receptors were obtained from a man aged 40-50 years with Graves' hyperthyroidism that later progressed to Graves' ophthalmopathy. Both conserved end residues are part of each CDR3. The D gene is left open where the match is weak. The size field is filled for only some rows; it gives once, few, many or a size class.

>TRBD1|TRBV6-1|many|TRBJ1-2
CASSQLQGAPGYGYTF
TGTGCCAGCAGTCAACTACAGGGGGCGCCGGGCTATGGCTACACCTTC
>TRBD1|TRBV3-1|few|TRBJ2-5
CASSRPDRDRQETQYF
TGTGCCAGCAGCCGCCCGGACAGGGATAGGCAAGAGACCCAGTACTTC
>TRBD1|TRBV11-2|many|TRBJ2-7
CASSLGQGAYEQYF
TGTGCCAGCAGTTTAGGACAGGGCGCATACGAGCAGTACTTC
>.|TRBV29-1|many|TRBJ2-2
CSVEVGLGPNTGELFF
TGCAGCGTTGAGGTAGGGCTTGGCCCGAACACCGGGGAGCTGTTTTTT
>TRBD2|TRBV7-3|many|TRBJ2-7
CASSHGPPTSGFSYEQYF
TGTGCCAGCAGCCACGGTCCCCCCACTAGCGGGTTTTCCTACGAGCAGTACTTC
>TRBD2|TRBV13|many|TRBJ2-2
CASSEGLAGIHLTGELFF
TGTGCCAGCAGCGAAGGACTAGCGGGGATACACCTCACCGGGGAGCTGTTTTTT
>.|TRBV5-1|few|TRBJ1-1
CASSLGRFRSGPSSDGAFF
TGCGCCAGCAGCTTGGGAAGGTTCCGCTCGGGGCCCAGCTCCGATGGAGCTTTCTTT
>.|TRBV7-2|many|TRBJ1-2
CASSPGVHRNYGYTF
TGTGCCAGCAGCCCAGGGGTTCACAGGAACTATGGCTACACCTTC
>.|TRBV4-2|many|TRBJ2-7
CASSQAGSEQYF
TGTGCCAGCAGCCAAGCGGGGAGCGAGCAGTACTTC
>.|TRBV7-2|few|TRBJ1-6
CASSLLSASTNSPLHF
TGTGCCAGCAGCTTACTCTCAGCATCTACGAATTCACCCCTCCACTTT
>.|TRBV5-1|many|TRBJ1-1
CASSLEGTANTEAFF
TGCGCCAGCAGCTTGGAGGGGACCGCGAACACTGAAGCTTTCTTT
>TRBD2|TRBV11-2|many|TRBJ2-7
CASSLDWTSGSDEQYF
TGTGCCAGCAGCCTCGACTGGACTAGCGGGAGCGACGAGCAGTACTTC
>.|TRBV27|many|TRBJ1-2
CASSSSRRLQGVHGYTF
TGTGCCAGCAGTTCCTCCCGCCGGCTACAGGGTGTACATGGCTACACCTTC
>.|TRBV10-3|once|TRBJ1-2
CAITDQGLYGYTF
TGTGCCATCACCGACCAGGGTTTGTATGGCTACACCTTC
>TRBD1|TRBV5-1|many|TRBJ2-7
CASRPGQGKYEQYF
TGCGCCAGCAGACCGGGACAGGGAAAATACGAGCAGTACTTC
>.|TRBV19|few|TRBJ1-1
CASSIGPNTEAFF
TGTGCCAGTAGTATAGGACCGAACACTGAAGCTTTCTTT
>TRBD1|TRBV27|many|TRBJ1-1
CASSLSIGRGVTEAFF
TGTGCCAGCAGTTTATCGATTGGCAGGGGGGTCACTGAAGCTTTCTTT
>.|TRBV20-1|many|TRBJ1-1
CSAVPTEHTEAFF
TGCAGTGCCGTCCCCACGGAACACACTGAAGCTTTCTTT
>TRBD2|TRBV20-1|once|TRBJ2-5
CSARGGTSGRDQETQYF
TGCAGTGCTAGAGGCGGTACTAGCGGGCGCGATCAAGAGACCCAGTACTTC
>.|TRBV12-3/TRBV12-4|many|TRBJ1-6
CASSPGQPPLHF
TGTGCCAGCAGTCCCGGACAGCCGCCCCTCCACTTT
>.|TRBV7-9|many|TRBJ1-1
CASSPRRQVNTEAFF
TGTGCCAGCAGCCCCCGCAGACAGGTGAACACTGAAGCTTTCTTT
>.|TRBV5-1|.|TRBJ1-1
CASRHRTAMNTEAFF
TGCGCCAGCAGACACCGGACAGCCATGAACACTGAAGCTTTCTTT
>TRBD1|TRBV12-3/TRBV12-4|.|TRBJ1-2
CASSPTGGGHGYTF
TGTGCCAGCAGTCCGACAGGGGGTGGGCATGGCTACACCTTC
>.|TRBV7-2|.|TRBJ2-2
CASSLVGRSGELFF
TGTGCCAGCAGCTTAGTCGGACGGTCCGGGGAGCTGTTTTTT
>.|TRBV6-1|few|TRBJ2-7
CASSEYRSYSYEQYF
TGTGCCAGCAGTGAATATAGGAGTTACTCCTACGAGCAGTACTTC
>TRBD2|TRBV5-4|many|TRBJ2-7
CASSLREDYEQYF
TGTGCCAGCAGCTTGCGGGAGGACTACGAGCAGTACTTC
>.|TRBV19|many|TRBJ2-7
CASSIDHEQYF
TGTGCCAGTAGTATAGACCACGAGCAGTACTTC
>.|TRBV7-3|many|TRBJ2-7
CASSAQGYSYEQYF
TGTGCCAGCAGCGCACAGGGCTACTCCTACGAGCAGTACTTC
>TRBD2|TRBV29-1|.|TRBJ2-2
CSVRTSKDPPGELFF
TGCAGCGTGAGGACTAGTAAGGACCCCCCCGGGGAGCTGTTTTTT
>.|TRBV28|many|TRBJ2-4
CASSLTGRAKNIQYF
TGTGCCAGCAGTTTAACAGGGAGAGCCAAAAACATTCAGTACTTC
>.|TRBV11-2|.|TRBJ1-3
CASSPRGDYQGNTIYF
TGTGCCAGCAGCCCTCGCGGGGACTACCAAGGAAACACCATATATTTT
>TRBD2|TRBV20-1|many|TRBJ2-5
CSAKPGLQETQYF
TGCAGTGCAAAACCGGGACTACAAGAGACCCAGTACTTC
>.|TRBV9|.|TRBJ2-2
CASSSGGAGELFF
TGTGCCAGCAGCTCCGGGGGAGCCGGGGAGCTGTTTTTT
>.|TRBV7-9|.|TRBJ2-5
CASSLGAGDFQETQYF
TGTGCCAGCAGCTTAGGGGCAGGGGATTTCCAAGAGACCCAGTACTTC
>TRBD1|TRBV11-1|many|TRBJ2-7
CASSKTGQGYYPYEQYF
TGTGCCAGCAGCAAAACGGGACAGGGGTATTACCCCTACGAGCAGTACTTC
>.|TRBV5-1|many|TRBJ1-1
CASSPGPSNTEAFF
TGCGCCAGCAGCCCGGGACCCTCGAACACTGAAGCTTTCTTT
>.|TRBV7-3|many|TRBJ2-5
CASSRLVQETQYF
TGTGCCAGCAGCCGACTAGTCCAAGAGACCCAGTACTTC
>.|TRBV12-3/TRBV12-4|many|TRBJ2-7
CASTMDYTYEQYF
TGTGCCAGCACCATGGACTATACCTACGAGCAGTACTTC
>TRBD1|TRBV7-2|.|TRBJ1-2
CASRFGQGRGYTF
TGTGCCAGCAGATTTGGACAGGGGAGGGGCTACACCTTC
>.|TRBV6-1|.|TRBJ2-5
CASTQAGPQGTQYF
TGTGCCAGCACCCAGGCAGGCCCTCAGGGGACCCAGTACTTC
>.|TRBV29-1|.|TRBJ2-2
CSVEGGGELFF
TGCAGCGTTGAGGGCGGCGGGGAGCTGTTTTTT
>.|TRBV20-1|many|TRBJ1-1
CSASFGHGSTEAFF
TGCAGTGCTAGTTTCGGGCATGGTAGCACTGAAGCTTTCTTT
>TRBD2|TRBV13|many|TRBJ2-2
CASSLGLAGVNTGELFF
TGTGCCAGCAGCTTAGGACTAGCGGGGGTCAACACCGGGGAGCTGTTTTTT
>TRBD2|TRBV12-3/TRBV12-4|many|TRBJ2-7
CASSYAGAGYEQYF
TGTGCCAGCAGTTACGCGGGAGCAGGCTACGAGCAGTACTTC
>.|TRBV6-4|many|TRBJ2-7
CASSDSWGVNYEQYF
TGTGCCAGCAGTGACTCGTGGGGCGTTAACTACGAGCAGTACTTC
>.|TRBV11-1|many|TRBJ1-1
CASNILSRRTNTEAFF
TGTGCCAGCAACATTCTCTCCAGAAGGACGAACACTGAAGCTTTCTTT
>.|TRBV28|.|TRBJ1-1
CASSWRVTAEAFF
TGTGCCAGCAGCTGGCGGGTAACAGCTGAAGCTTTCTTT
>.|TRBV11-2|many|TRBJ1-2
CASSLDMGGLFRQMDGYTF
TGTGCCAGCAGCTTAGATATGGGGGGACTGTTCCGTCAGATGGATGGCTACACCTTC
>TRBD1|TRBV6-2/TRBV6-3|.|TRBJ2-2
CASSYGDRVTGELFF
TGTGCCAGCAGTTACGGGGACAGGGTTACCGGGGAGCTGTTTTTT
>.|TRBV11-2|.|TRBJ2-2
CASSFEQNTGELFF
TGTGCCAGCAGCTTCGAGCAGAACACCGGGGAGCTGTTTTTT